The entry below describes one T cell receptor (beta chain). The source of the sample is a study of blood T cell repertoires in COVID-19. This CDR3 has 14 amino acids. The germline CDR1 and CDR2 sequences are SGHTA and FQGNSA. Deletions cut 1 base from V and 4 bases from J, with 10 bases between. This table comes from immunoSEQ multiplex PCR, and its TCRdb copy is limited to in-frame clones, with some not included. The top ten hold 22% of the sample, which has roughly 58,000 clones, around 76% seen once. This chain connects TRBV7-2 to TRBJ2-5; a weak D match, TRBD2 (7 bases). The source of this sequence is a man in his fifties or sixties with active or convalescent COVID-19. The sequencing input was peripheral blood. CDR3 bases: TGTGCCAGCAGCTTAGGGGGGGGCCGAGAGACCCAGTACTTC. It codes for CASSLGGGRETQYF.